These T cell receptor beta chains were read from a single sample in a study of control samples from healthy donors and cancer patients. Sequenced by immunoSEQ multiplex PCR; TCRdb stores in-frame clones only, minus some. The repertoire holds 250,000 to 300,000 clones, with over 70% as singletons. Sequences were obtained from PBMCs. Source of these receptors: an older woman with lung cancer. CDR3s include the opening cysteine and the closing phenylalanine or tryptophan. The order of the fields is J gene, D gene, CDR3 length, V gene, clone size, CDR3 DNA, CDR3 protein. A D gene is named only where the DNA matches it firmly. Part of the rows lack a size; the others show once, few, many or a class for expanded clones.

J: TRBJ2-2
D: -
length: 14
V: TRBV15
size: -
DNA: TGTGCCACCGCCTACCTGCAGGGAACCGGGGAGCTGTTTTTT
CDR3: CATAYLQGTGELFF

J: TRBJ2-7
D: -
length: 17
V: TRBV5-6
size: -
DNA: TGTGCCAGCAGCTTGAGGCCCCTACACAGGCACCCCTACGAGCAGTACTTC
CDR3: CASSLRPLHRHPYEQYF

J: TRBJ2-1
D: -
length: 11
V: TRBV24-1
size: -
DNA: TGTGCCACCAGTGACTTCGATGAGCAGTTCTTC
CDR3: CATSDFDEQFF

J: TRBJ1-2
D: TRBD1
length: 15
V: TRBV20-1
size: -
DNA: TGCAGTGCTAGTAGGGCAGGGGGGGCTAACTATGGCTACACCTTC
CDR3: CSASRAGGANYGYTF

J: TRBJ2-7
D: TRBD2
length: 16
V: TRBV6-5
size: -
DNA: TGTGCCAGCAGTTACTCCGGGACTAGTACTATTTACGAGCAGTACTTC
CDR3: CASSYSGTSTIYEQYF

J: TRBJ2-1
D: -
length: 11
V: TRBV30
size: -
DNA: TGTGCCTGGAGTGTTCTACAGGAGCAGTTCTTC
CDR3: CAWSVLQEQFF

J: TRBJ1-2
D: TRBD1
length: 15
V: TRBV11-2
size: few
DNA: TGTGCCAGCAGCTTAGAACCGGGACAGGGGGTTGGCTACACCTTC
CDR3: CASSLEPGQGVGYTF

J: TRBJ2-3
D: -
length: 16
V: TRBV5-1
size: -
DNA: TGCGCCAGCAGCTGGGGGGGCAGAGCGGGCACAGATACGCAGTATTTT
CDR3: CASSWGGRAGTDTQYF

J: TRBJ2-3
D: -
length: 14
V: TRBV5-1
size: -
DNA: TGCGCCAGCAGCTTCCGAGCGGGTGGAGATACGCAGTATTTT
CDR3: CASSFRAGGDTQYF

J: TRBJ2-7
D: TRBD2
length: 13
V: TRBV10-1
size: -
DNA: TGCGCCAGCAGTCCTGGACTAGACCGCGAGCAGTACTTC
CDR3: CASSPGLDREQYF

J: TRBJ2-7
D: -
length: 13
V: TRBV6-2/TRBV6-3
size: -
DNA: TGTGCCAGCAGTTGGGAGAGCTCCTACGAGCAGTACTTC
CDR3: CASSWESSYEQYF